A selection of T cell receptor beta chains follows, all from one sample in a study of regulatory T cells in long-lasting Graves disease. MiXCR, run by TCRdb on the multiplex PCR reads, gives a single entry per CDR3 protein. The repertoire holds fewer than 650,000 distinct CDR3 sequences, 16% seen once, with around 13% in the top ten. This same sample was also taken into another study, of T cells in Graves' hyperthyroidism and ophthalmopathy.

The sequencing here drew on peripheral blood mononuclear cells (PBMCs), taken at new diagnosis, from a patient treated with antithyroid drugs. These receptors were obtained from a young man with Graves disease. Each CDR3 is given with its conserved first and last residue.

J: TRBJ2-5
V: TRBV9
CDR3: CASSATGTGGETQYF

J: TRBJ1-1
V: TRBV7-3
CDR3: CASSREGGDTEAFF

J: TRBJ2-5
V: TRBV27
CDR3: CASSSEWGPQETQYF

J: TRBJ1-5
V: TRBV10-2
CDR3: CASSEWRYLEGNQPQHF

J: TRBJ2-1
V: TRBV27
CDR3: CASSLAGTRNEQFF

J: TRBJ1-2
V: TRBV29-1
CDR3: CSDMGQGGYGYTF

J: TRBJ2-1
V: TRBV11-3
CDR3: CASSPQGSVPYNEQIF

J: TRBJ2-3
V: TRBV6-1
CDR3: CASRIGRRDTQYF

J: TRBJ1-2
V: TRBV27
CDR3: CASSPLVLGTVNYGYTF

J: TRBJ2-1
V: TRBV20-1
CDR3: CSANLLYNEQFF

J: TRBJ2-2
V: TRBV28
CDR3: CASSFGSPGGGELFF

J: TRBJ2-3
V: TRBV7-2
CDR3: CASSLAGDSTDTQYF

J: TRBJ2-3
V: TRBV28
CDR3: CASSFAVPDTQYF

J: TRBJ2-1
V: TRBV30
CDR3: CAWSVSGSRNEQFF